This T cell receptor (beta chain) comes out of a study of beta chain features in type 1 diabetes. The entirety of the isolated RNA underwent reverse transcription, so expressed TCRB transcripts were sequenced. Clones were sequenced by immunoSEQ multiplex PCR, and TCRdb holds only the in-frame ones, with some missing. The table includes 160,000 or so clones, around 8.3% detected once. About this clone itself: Its antigen is undetermined.

Whole-study results and caveats: Among all four CD4+ subsets, Type 1 diabetes patients had TCRB CDR3s that were moderately but significantly shorter. Equally in patients and controls, PCR might preferentially amplify shorter templates.

This receptor was obtained from a woman aged 18-29 years with type 1 diabetes. The sequenced material came from central memory CD4+ T cells from blood.

Written as DNA, the CDR3 is TGTGCCAGCAGCTCCCGGCCTGGACAGGGTAGGAACGAGCAGTACTTC. Translation gives CASSSRPGQGRNEQYF. The chain has TRBV7-9 and TRBJ2-7; TRBD1 aligns across 8 bases. Trimming cost V 4 bases and J 5 bases; bases outside gene matches: 13. CDR3 length equals 16 residues. CDR1 is SEHNR and CDR2 is FQNEAQ in the germline V gene (reference sequence).